One TCR beta chain is described in this entry. The record originates from a study of blood T cell repertoires in COVID-19. For the study at large: T cells, B-cell-depleted T cells, or PBMCs provided the cDNA or gDNA that served as material.

Produced via immunoSEQ multiplex PCR; TCRdb's table is partial and in-frame only. The sample holds around 100,000 clones, almost 90% seen once. The trim removed 2 bases at V and 3 bases at J, leaving 7 bases unmatched. The CDR3 extends over 15 amino acids. Germline V lookup: CDR1 SGHTA, CDR2 FQGNSA. The genes are TRBV7-2 and TRBJ2-7; 7 positions match TRBD2. What was sequenced was peripheral blood. The receptor was derived from a human donor in a cohort sampled during active COVID-19. DNA of the CDR3: TGTGCCAGCAGCTTAAAATTGCAGCGGGACTACGAGCAGTACTTC. Translation: CASSLKLQRDYEQYF.